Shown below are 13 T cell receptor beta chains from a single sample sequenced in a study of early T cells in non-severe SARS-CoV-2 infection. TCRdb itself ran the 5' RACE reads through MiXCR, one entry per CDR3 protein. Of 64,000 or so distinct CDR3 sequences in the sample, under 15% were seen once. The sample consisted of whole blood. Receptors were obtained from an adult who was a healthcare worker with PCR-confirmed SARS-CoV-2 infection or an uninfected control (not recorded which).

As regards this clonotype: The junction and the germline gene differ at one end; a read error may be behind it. CDR3 loop: CACSLAPGGMGTEAFF. The CDR3, as DNA: TGTGCCTGCAGCTTAGCGCCAGGGGGTATGGGCACTGAAGCTTTCTTT. The chain recombines TRBV7-2 with TRBJ1-1; 7 bases are a match to TRBD1. Germline assignment: CDR1 SGHTA and CDR2 FQGNSA. The CDR3 is made up of 16 amino acids.

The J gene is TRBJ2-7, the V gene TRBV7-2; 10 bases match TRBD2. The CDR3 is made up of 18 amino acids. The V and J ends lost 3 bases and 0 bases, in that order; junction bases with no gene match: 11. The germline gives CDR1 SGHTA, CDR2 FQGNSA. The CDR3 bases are TGTGCCAGCAGCTTGGCCTCTAGCGGGGGCCACACCTCCTACGAGCAGTACTTC. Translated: CASSLASSGGHTSYEQYF. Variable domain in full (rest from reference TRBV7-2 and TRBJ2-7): GAGVSQSPSNKVTEKGKDVELRCDPISGHTALYWYRQSLGQGLEFLIYFQGNSAPDKSGLPSDRFSAERTGGSVSTLTIQRTQQEDSAVYLCASSLASSGGHTSYEQYFGPGTRLTVT.

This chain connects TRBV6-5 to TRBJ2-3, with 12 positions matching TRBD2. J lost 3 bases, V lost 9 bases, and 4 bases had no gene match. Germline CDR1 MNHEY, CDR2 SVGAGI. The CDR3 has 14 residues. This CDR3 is CASRTSGGTDTQYF. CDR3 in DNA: TGTGCCAGTAGAACTAGCGGGGGGACAGATACGCAGTATTTT.

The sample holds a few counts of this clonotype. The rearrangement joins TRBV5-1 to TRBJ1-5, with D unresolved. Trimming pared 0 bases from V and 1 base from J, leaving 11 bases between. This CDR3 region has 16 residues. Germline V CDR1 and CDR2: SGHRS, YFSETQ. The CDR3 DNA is TGCGCCAGCAGCTTGGGTACGGGGAGAAGCAATCAGCCCCAGCATTTT. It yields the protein CASSLGTGRSNQPQHF.

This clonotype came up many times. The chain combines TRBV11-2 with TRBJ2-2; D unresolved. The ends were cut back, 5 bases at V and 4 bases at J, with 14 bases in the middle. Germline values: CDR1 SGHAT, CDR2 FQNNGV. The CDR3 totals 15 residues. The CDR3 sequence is CASSQGQYVTGELFF. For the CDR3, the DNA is TGTGCCAGCAGCCAAGGGCAGTATGTCACCGGGGAGCTGTTTTTT. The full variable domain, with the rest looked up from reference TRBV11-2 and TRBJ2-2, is EAGVAQSPRYKIIEKRQSVAFWCNPISGHATLYWYQQILGQGPKLLIQFQNNGVVDDSQLPKDRFSAERLKGVDSTLKIQPAKLEDSAVYLCASSQGQYVTGELFFGEGSRLTVL.

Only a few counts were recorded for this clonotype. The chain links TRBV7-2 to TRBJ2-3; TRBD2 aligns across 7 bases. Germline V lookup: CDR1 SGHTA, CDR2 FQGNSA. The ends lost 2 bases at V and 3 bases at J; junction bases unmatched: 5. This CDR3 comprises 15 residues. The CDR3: CASSLFQRGTDTQYF. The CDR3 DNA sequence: TGTGCCAGCAGCTTATTCCAGCGGGGAACAGATACGCAGTATTTT.

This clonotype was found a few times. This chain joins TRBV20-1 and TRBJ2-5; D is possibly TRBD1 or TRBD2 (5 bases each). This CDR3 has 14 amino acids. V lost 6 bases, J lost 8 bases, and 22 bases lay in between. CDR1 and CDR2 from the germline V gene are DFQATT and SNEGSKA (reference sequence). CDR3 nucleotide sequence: TGCAGTGCCCAAATGACAGCGGCTGTTGTAACCCAGTACTTC. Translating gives CSAQMTAAVVTQYF.

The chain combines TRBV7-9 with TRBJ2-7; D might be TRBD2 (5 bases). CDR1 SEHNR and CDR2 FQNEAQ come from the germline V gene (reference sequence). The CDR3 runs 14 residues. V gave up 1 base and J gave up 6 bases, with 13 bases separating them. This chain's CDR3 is CASSLGGVVGEQYF. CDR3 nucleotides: TGTGCCAGCAGCTTAGGGGGAGTGGTTGGCGAGCAGTACTTC.

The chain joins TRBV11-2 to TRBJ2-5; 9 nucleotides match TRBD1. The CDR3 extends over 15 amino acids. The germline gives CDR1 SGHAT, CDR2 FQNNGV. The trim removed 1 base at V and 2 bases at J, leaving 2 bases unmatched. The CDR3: CASSLGQGVQETQYF. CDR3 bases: TGTGCCAGCAGCTTAGGACAGGGGGTTCAAGAGACCCAGTACTTC.

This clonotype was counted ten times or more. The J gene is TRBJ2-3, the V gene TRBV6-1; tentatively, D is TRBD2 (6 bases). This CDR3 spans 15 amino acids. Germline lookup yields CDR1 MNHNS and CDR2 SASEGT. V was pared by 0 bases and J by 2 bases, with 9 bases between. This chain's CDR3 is CASSEAGSVTDTQYF. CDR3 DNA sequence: TGTGCCAGCAGTGAAGCCGGGAGCGTCACAGATACGCAGTATTTT.

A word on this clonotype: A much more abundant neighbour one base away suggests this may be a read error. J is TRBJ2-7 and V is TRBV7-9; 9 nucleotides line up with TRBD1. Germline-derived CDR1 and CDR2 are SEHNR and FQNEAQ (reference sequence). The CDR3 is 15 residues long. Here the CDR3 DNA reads TGTGCCTGCAGCCAAACAGGGGGCGCCTCCTACGAGCAGTACTTC. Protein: CACSQTGGASYEQYF.

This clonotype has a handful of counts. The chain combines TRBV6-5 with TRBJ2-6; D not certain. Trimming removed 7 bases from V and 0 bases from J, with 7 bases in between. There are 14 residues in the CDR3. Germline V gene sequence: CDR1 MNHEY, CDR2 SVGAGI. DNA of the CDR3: TGTGCCAGCAAATCGACCTCTGGGGCCAACGTCCTGACTTTC. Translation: CASKSTSGANVLTF.

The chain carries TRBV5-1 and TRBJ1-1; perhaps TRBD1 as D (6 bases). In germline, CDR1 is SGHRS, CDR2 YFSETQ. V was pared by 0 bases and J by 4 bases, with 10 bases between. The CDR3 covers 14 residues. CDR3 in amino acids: CASSLARGGTEAFF. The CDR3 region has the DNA TGCGCCAGCAGCTTGGCCAGGGGTGGCACTGAAGCTTTCTTT.